This paragraph covers one TCR beta chain sequence. The specificity of this receptor is unknown. No base-level quality is on record; no much larger clone is a single base apart. Including cysteine and phenylalanine, the CDR3 has 12 amino acids. Just the 36-base CDR3 DNA is kept, in frame starting at base 1. CDR1 and CDR2 (MGHRA, YSYEKL) derive from the germline V gene. V was cut back by 4 bases and J by 5 bases, leaving a gap of 7 bases between them. The sample belongs to a study of blood T cell repertoires in COVID-19 (dated by TCRdb to the early 2020s). Notes on the research overall: Samples covering the acute and convalescent phases of COVID-19 were provided by collaborators in the United States, Italy and Spain. The prospective study material was composed of cDNA or gDNA derived from T cells, B-cell-depleted T cells, or PBMCs. Deeply sampled blood TCRbeta repertoires from subjects exposed to, actively infected with, or recovered from COVID-19 were included in the dataset. The repertoires were released in a freely available public database intended as a resource for research on the immune response to SARS-CoV-2. Samples came from the ongoing ImmuneRACE study (first 160 participants) plus 1,254 subjects from 6 global collaborators. Sample metadata almost always included a de-identified subject ID, COVID-19 status, age in years and sex. HLA class I and class II types, where available, came from metadata supplied by the sample provider rather than from assay-based typing. Study-wide conclusions, independent of this receptor: How much clinical and demographic metadata was included differed by source and by participant, and the metadata was provided uncurated.

Each collaborating institution followed its own protocols to collect whole blood in K2EDTA tubes. For TCRbeta analysis, collaborators shipped samples in one of three forms: frozen whole blood, isolated PBMCs, or DNA extracted from either of those sample types. TCRbeta CDR3 regions were amplified from genomic DNA using the immunoSEQ Assay, a bias-controlled multiplex PCR. As for the original processing: Within the assay, amplification of reference gene primers was used to estimate how many nucleated cells each sample contained. Sequence reads were collapsed and filtered to measure the absolute abundance of every unique TCRbeta CDR3 rearrangement. For each sample, productive Simpson clonality was calculated as the square root of Simpson's diversity index across productive rearrangements. Sourced from immuneACCESS, this table was stored by TCRdb with only in-frame sequences that have V and J called. A share of the clones is absent; for the studies checked, an unresolved V gene accounts for under half, and the remainder has no known explanation. V and J calls and clone size follow that table, whereas D and trimming were derived from the DNA. This sample is represented by under 35,000 clones; over 75% of them were singletons. Clones ranked in the top ten supply over 9% of the sample.

Sequencing used peripheral blood. The source is a man between 60 and 75 years old with acute or convalescent COVID-19. In this chain, TRBV4-1 is recombined with TRBJ2-3; 5 matching bases give a weak D call of TRBD2. Here is the DNA: TGCGCCAGCAGCCCCCGGGAAGATACGCAGTATTTT. Its protein product is CASSPREDTQYF.